Each of the 16 T cell receptor beta chains below was sequenced from the same sample in a study of blood T cell repertoires in COVID-19. Here immunoSEQ multiplex PCR was the method, and the copy in TCRdb shows in-frame clones only, minus some. The table records fewer than 150,000 clones, roughly four fifths of them present only once. The sequenced material came from peripheral blood. These receptors were obtained from a human donor in a cohort sampled during active COVID-19.

This clone has only one observation. This chain uses TRBV7-8 with TRBJ1-5; D not certain. There are 14 residues in the CDR3. The germline gives CDR1 SGHVS, CDR2 FQNEAQ. The V end lost 5 bases, the J end lost 0 bases, and 8 bases lay between the germline ends. CDR3 sequence (DNA): TGTGCCAGCAGCCCGCCCAGTAGCAATCAGCCCCAGCATTTT. It encodes CASSPPSSNQPQHF.

This clone was picked up a small number of times. This chain uses TRBV7-6 with TRBJ2-1, with D possibly matching TRBD2 (6 bases). The V end lost 0 bases, the J end lost 5 bases, and 20 bases lay between the germline ends. CDR1 SGHVS and CDR2 FNYEAQ come from the germline V gene. The CDR3 has 18 amino acids. The CDR3 spells CASSLADDILGGHNEQFF. The CDR3 DNA follows: TGTGCCAGCAGCTTAGCGGACGACATTTTGGGAGGACACAATGAGCAGTTCTTC.

The genes are TRBV2 and TRBJ2-5; 13 bases line up with TRBD2. Germline V CDR1 and CDR2: SNHLY, FYNNEI. The CDR3 has 17 residues. V shed 8 bases and J 2 bases; nucleotides not matched to a gene: 11. The CDR3 sequence is CASCEDTGLAGQETQYF. Here the CDR3 DNA reads TGTGCCAGCTGCGAGGACACGGGACTAGCGGGACAAGAGACCCAGTACTTC.

This clone turned up a few times. The chain combines TRBV28 with TRBJ2-1; 9 bases are a match to TRBD1. Germline loops: CDR1 MDHEN, CDR2 SYDVKM. The CDR3 is 14 residues long. Trimming took 7 bases from V and 7 from J; bases not matched to a gene: 8. CDR3 DNA sequence: TGTGCCAGCATCCGGGACAGGGTTAGAAATGAGCAGTTCTTC. The encoded protein is CASIRDRVRNEQFF.

This rearrangement joins TRBV13 to TRBJ2-7, with 8 bases matching TRBD1. CDR3 length: 13 amino acids. After removal of 2 bases from V and 7 bases from J, the junction contained 4 bases not matched to a gene. Looked up from germline, CDR1 is PRHDT and CDR2 is FYEKMQ (reference sequence). For the CDR3, the DNA is TGTGCCAGCAGCTTAACAGGGGGTCAGGAGCAGTACTTC. As protein: CASSLTGGQEQYF.

V is TRBV15 and J is TRBJ2-7; TRBD1 might be the D (6 bases). Germline V gene sequence: CDR1 LNHNV, CDR2 YYDKDF (reference sequence). The length of the CDR3 is 16 residues. Trimming stripped 3 bases from V and 5 bases from J, with 20 bases between. CDR3 protein: CATSSSYHAQGHEQYF. CDR3 nucleotides: TGTGCCACCAGCAGCTCCTACCACGCACAGGGTCACGAGCAGTACTTC.

The chain uses TRBV10-1 and TRBJ1-1; no reliable D call. V was cut by 7 bases and J by 1 base, with 10 bases left in between. The CDR3 spans 13 residues. Germline loops: CDR1 WNHNN, CDR2 SYGVQD (reference sequence). CDR3 region: CASKHRENTEAFF. CDR3 DNA sequence: TGCGCCAGCAAGCACAGAGAGAACACTGAAGCTTTCTTT.

The chain carries TRBV19 and TRBJ2-7, with a weak D call TRBD1 (5 bases). Trimming took 1 base from V and 2 from J, leaving 9 bases between them. There are 14 residues in the CDR3. Germline assignment: CDR1 LNHDA and CDR2 SQIVND (reference sequence). The CDR3 protein is CASSIGGATYEQYF. The DNA of the CDR3 is TGTGCCAGTAGTATAGGTGGGGCTACCTACGAGCAGTACTTC. The full variable domain, rest sourced from reference TRBV19 and TRBJ2-7, is DGGITQSPKYLFRKEGQNVTLSCEQNLNHDAMYWYRQDPGQGLRLIYYSQIVNDFQKGDIAEGYSVSREKKESFPLTVTSAQKNPTAFYLCASSIGGATYEQYFGPGTRLTVT.

The gene calls are TRBV10-1 and TRBJ2-7; weak D call: TRBD1 (6 bases). Germline CDR1 and CDR2: WNHNN and SYGVQD (reference sequence). V shed 5 bases and J shed 3 bases, with 14 bases lying between them. CDR3 length equals 14 residues. This chain's CDR3 is CASSPRQANYEQYF. The CDR3, as DNA: TGCGCCAGCAGTCCAAGACAGGCCAACTACGAGCAGTACTTC.

V and J are TRBV5-1 and TRBJ2-5, with D possibly being TRBD2 (5 bases). The germline gives CDR1 SGHRS, CDR2 YFSETQ. V was clipped by 0 bases and J by 5 bases, with 11 bases between them. The CDR3 runs 14 residues. CDR3 nucleotides: TGCGCCAGCAGCTTGGAGGTCACGGGGGAGACCCAGTACTTC. It yields the protein CASSLEVTGETQYF.

This clone was picked up a small number of times. The CDR3 loop is CATSDIGDTQYF. CDR3 nucleotide sequence: TGTGCCACCAGCGACATTGGGGATACGCAGTATTTT. The chain has TRBV24-1 and TRBJ2-3; no clear D. The germline CDR1 and CDR2 sequences are KGHDR and SFDVKD. This CDR3 is built from 12 residues. The ends were cut back, 7 bases at V and 6 bases at J, with 10 bases in the middle.

This chain links TRBV10-2 with TRBJ1-5; D is possibly TRBD1 (5 bases). CDR1 is WSHSY, CDR2 SAAADI, per germline. The V and J ends lost 4 bases and 0 bases respectively, with 10 bases between them. The CDR3 sequence is 15 residues long. The CDR3 DNA is TGCGCCAGCAGTGTGGAGGGGAATAGCAATCAGCCCCAGCATTTT. It translates to CASSVEGNSNQPQHF.

This clone was recorded once. This sequence joins TRBV5-1 and TRBJ2-7, with D maybe TRBD2 (6 bases). The V gene's germline CDR1 is SGHRS and CDR2 YFSETQ. Trimming removed 4 bases at V and 2 bases at J, with 22 bases between. The length of the CDR3 is 17 residues. The CDR3 protein is CASSPSSGGPSTYEQYF. The CDR3 region has the DNA TGCGCCAGCAGCCCCTCCTCCGGGGGACCCAGCACCTACGAGCAGTACTTC.

The J gene is TRBJ1-3, the V gene TRBV30, with D perhaps TRBD1 (5 bases). The CDR3 is made up of 16 amino acids. Per the germline V gene, CDR1 is GTSNPN and CDR2 is SVGIG (reference sequence). Trimming removed 6 bases from V and 1 base from J, with 19 bases in between. CDR3 residues: CACGGDGLVSGNTIYF. In DNA, the CDR3 is TGTGCCTGCGGCGGGGACGGATTGGTATCTGGAAACACCATATATTTT.

The chain is built from TRBV5-5 and TRBJ2-7, with D uncertain. Trimming stripped 0 bases from V and 2 bases from J, with 12 bases between. This CDR3 has 15 amino acids. Per the germline V gene, CDR1 is SGHKS and CDR2 is YYEKEE (reference sequence). The CDR3: CASSLGAGTPYEQYF. DNA for the CDR3: TGTGCCAGCAGCTTGGGTGCAGGAACCCCCTACGAGCAGTACTTC.

The chain links TRBV10-3 to TRBJ1-2, with D unclear. The ends were cut back, 7 bases at V and 5 bases at J, with 17 bases in the middle. The CDR3 is 14 residues long. CDR1 is ENHRY, CDR2 SYGVKD, per germline. CDR3: CAIKAFGEEYGYTF. In nucleotides, the CDR3 is TGTGCCATCAAGGCTTTCGGGGAGGAATATGGCTACACCTTC.